This T cell receptor (beta chain) is drawn from a study of blood T cell repertoires in COVID-19. The wider study: The origin of the acute and convalescent COVID-19 samples was the United States, Italy and Spain.

The V gene's germline CDR1 is SGHNT and CDR2 YENEEA. V lost 5 bases to trimming and J lost 6 bases; unmatched junction nucleotides: 8. The CDR3 is 15 residues long. Authors' data handling: Amplification of reference gene primers provided the estimated nucleated cell counts. Using immunoSEQ multiplex PCR, the repertoire was profiled, and TCRdb retains in-frame clones only, with some absent. V and J calls and clone size follow that table, whereas D and trimming were derived from the DNA. Among 400,000 to 550,000 clones listed, around nine tenths were seen once. The chain uses TRBV11-3 and TRBJ2-2, with 8 bases that match TRBD2. Sample: peripheral blood. The sequence was obtained from a woman in her 30s with acute or convalescent COVID-19. In DNA, the CDR3 is TGTGCCAGCAGCCCCCGGGGGGGCCGTCCCGGGGAGCTGTTTTTT. This codes for CASSPRGGRPGELFF.